The 19 T cell receptor beta chains presented below share a single source sample, sequenced in a study of shared clonotypes between healthy human individuals. Selected positively for CCR7 and CD45RO-negative, naive CD8 cells excluded terminally differentiated effector memory CD45RA+ cells. The table came from immunoSEQ multiplex PCR; TCRdb's copy has only in-frame clones and leaves some out. The table has around 2.1 million clones, about 92% seen once; the top ten hold over 1.5%. The specimen sequenced was naive CD8+ T cells from PBMCs. The receptor set was obtained from a man aged 18 to 29 in good health. Some clones in this sample may be carry-over from other donors' samples.

As to this clone: Other DNA sequences of this sample code for an identical CDR3. This chain joins TRBV11-2 and TRBJ1-1; a weak D match, TRBD1 (5 bases). Germline loops: CDR1 SGHAT, CDR2 FQNNGV. The germline V and J ends were trimmed by 1 base and 6 bases, with 12 bases remaining between them. CDR3 length equals 14 residues. CDR3 loop: CASSLGGGFPEAFF. The CDR3 DNA reads TGTGCCAGCAGCTTAGGGGGCGGGTTTCCTGAAGCTTTCTTT.

V gene TRBV19 combines with J gene TRBJ1-5; 7 bases agree with TRBD1. The V gene end was trimmed by 5 bases and the J gene end by 2 bases; junction bases not matched to a gene: 6. Germline V gene sequence: CDR1 LNHDA, CDR2 SQIVND (reference sequence). CDR3 length: 15 amino acids. The CDR3 reads CASSPDRERNQPQHF. The CDR3 DNA follows: TGTGCCAGTAGTCCTGACAGGGAGCGCAATCAGCCCCAGCATTTT.

The V and J genes are TRBV27 and TRBJ2-7, with a possible D match to TRBD2 (6 bases). Trimming took 6 bases from V and 0 from J, leaving 15 bases between them. The CDR3 spans 15 residues. CDR1 MNHEY and CDR2 SMNVEV come from the germline V gene (reference sequence). The chain's CDR3 is CASSLGRDHSYEQYF. The CDR3 region has the DNA TGTGCCAGCAGCTTAGGGCGGGACCACTCCTACGAGCAGTACTTC.

This clone was detected a few times. The gene calls are TRBV7-6 and TRBJ2-2, with TRBD2 matching 9 bases. With V trimmed by 5 bases and J by 4 bases, 5 bases remained unmatched. Germline loops: CDR1 SGHVS, CDR2 FNYEAQ. The CDR3 is made up of 15 amino acids. As DNA, the CDR3 is TGTGCCAGCAGCACGATACTAGCGGGCACCGGGGAGCTGTTTTTT. Its translation is CASSTILAGTGELFF.

This chain uses TRBV7-9 with TRBJ2-7; D unclear. V was cut by 3 bases and J by 2 bases, with 17 bases left in between. CDR3 length equals 16 residues. Germline V CDR1 and CDR2: SEHNR, FQNEAQ (reference sequence). The CDR3 coding sequence is TGTGCCAGCAGCTTTCCGCCACAAACGCTCACCTACGAGCAGTACTTC. It encodes CASSFPPQTLTYEQYF.

The chain is built from TRBV28 and TRBJ1-3, with unresolved D. The CDR3 totals 13 residues. Germline V gene lookup returns CDR1 MDHEN and CDR2 SYDVKM. CDR3 amino acids: CAARGVSGNTIYF. Written as DNA, the CDR3 is TGTGCAGCCCGTGGGGTTTCTGGAAACACCATATATTTT. The whole variable domain, remainder taken from reference TRBV28 and TRBJ1-3, is DVKVTQSSRYLVKRTGEKVFLECVQDMDHENMFWYRQDPGLGLRLIYFSYDVKMKEKGDIPEGYSVSREKKERFSLILESASTNQTSMYLCAARGVSGNTIYFGEGSWLTVV.

With regard to this clone: A read error may produce the germline difference seen at one junction end. V gene TRBV28 combines with J gene TRBJ1-1, with no clear D. This CDR3 spans 14 amino acids. Germline V gene data show CDR1 as MDHEN and CDR2 as SYDVKM. The CDR3 sequence is CASRLLGEGTEAFF. CDR3 DNA: TGTGCCAGCAGGTTATTGGGTGAGGGCACTGAAGCTTTCTTT.

The V call is TRBV28, the J call TRBJ2-7; no definite D call. The germline CDR1 and CDR2 sequences are MDHEN and SYDVKM. The CDR3 has 16 amino acids. V lost 3 bases and J 2 bases, leaving 17 bases between the germline ends. The CDR3 region has the DNA TGTGCCAGCAGTTTTCGGCTAACATTGTTCCCCTACGAGCAGTACTTC. Amino acids: CASSFRLTLFPYEQYF.

The chain uses TRBV19 and TRBJ2-1; 8 nucleotides line up with TRBD2. Germline CDR1 is LNHDA and CDR2 is SQIVND (reference sequence). This CDR3 region has 17 residues. Unmatched junction bases numbered 5, after V lost 1 base and J lost 0 bases. Written as DNA, the CDR3 is TGTGCCAGTAGTATAGTGGCGGGGGGTAGCTCCTACAATGAGCAGTTCTTC. The encoded protein is CASSIVAGGSSYNEQFF. The entire variable domain, with the rest obtained from reference TRBV19 and TRBJ2-1, is as follows: DGGITQSPKYLFRKEGQNVTLSCEQNLNHDAMYWYRQDPGQGLRLIYYSQIVNDFQKGDIAEGYSVSREKKESFPLTVTSAQKNPTAFYLCASSIVAGGSSYNEQFFGPGTRLTVL.

The chain is built from TRBV11-2 and TRBJ2-1; perhaps D is TRBD1 or TRBD2 (7 bases each). From germline, CDR1 is SGHAT and CDR2 FQNNGV. Trimming removed 5 bases at V and 2 bases at J, with 10 bases between. The CDR3 runs 14 residues. CDR3 loop: CASSAGGAYNEQFF. CDR3 coding DNA: TGTGCCAGCAGCGCAGGGGGGGCCTACAATGAGCAGTTCTTC.

The chain has TRBV30 and TRBJ1-1; D is undetermined. This CDR3 contains 13 residues. V dropped 0 bases and J dropped 3 bases, with 8 bases sitting between them. CDR1 and CDR2 from the germline V gene are GTSNPN and SVGIG (reference sequence). The CDR3 sequence: CAWSVLPHTEAFF. The CDR3 DNA reads as TGTGCCTGGAGTGTGTTACCCCACACTGAAGCTTTCTTT.

J is TRBJ2-7 and V is TRBV11-2, with D unresolved. The CDR3 is 12 residues long. Trimming took 3 bases from V and 3 from J, leaving 6 bases between them. Germline CDR1 and CDR2: SGHAT and FQNNGV. CDR3 sequence (DNA): TGTGCCAGCAGCTTCGACTTCTACGAGCAGTACTTC. This sequence encodes CASSFDFYEQYF. The variable domain in full, with the rest retrieved from reference TRBV11-2 and TRBJ2-7, is EAGVAQSPRYKIIEKRQSVAFWCNPISGHATLYWYQQILGQGPKLLIQFQNNGVVDDSQLPKDRFSAERLKGVDSTLKIQPAKLEDSAVYLCASSFDFYEQYFGPGTRLTVT.

This chain joins TRBV7-8 and TRBJ1-1; D remains unclear. CDR3 length equals 14 residues. The V gene's germline CDR1 is SGHVS and CDR2 FQNEAQ. V was shortened by 1 base and J by 7 bases, with 13 bases between the two germline ends. The CDR3 coding sequence is TGTGCCAGCAGCTTAGATGGGGAGTTTGGTGAAGCTTTCTTT. It translates to CASSLDGEFGEAFF.

The chain combines TRBV10-3 with TRBJ2-7; 7 nucleotides match TRBD1. The CDR3 totals 15 residues. Per germline, CDR1 ENHRY and CDR2 SYGVKD. V shed 7 bases and J 0 bases; nucleotides not matched to a gene: 9. CDR3 residues: CAITRDRLSSYEQYF. The CDR3 nucleotides are TGTGCCATCACTAGGGACAGACTAAGCTCCTACGAGCAGTACTTC.

The rearrangement links TRBV7-9 to TRBJ1-1; 7 positions agree with TRBD1. Unmatched junction bases numbered 4, after V lost 3 bases and J lost 3 bases. The CDR3 loop spans 14 amino acids. Germline V lookup: CDR1 SEHNR, CDR2 FQNEAQ (reference sequence). The CDR3 nucleotides are TGTGCCAGCAGCTTGACAGGGAGGGACACTGAAGCTTTCTTT. It is translated as CASSLTGRDTEAFF.

V is TRBV13 and J is TRBJ2-5, with 9 nucleotides matching TRBD2. Germline CDR1 is PRHDT and CDR2 is FYEKMQ (reference sequence). This CDR3 comprises 15 residues. Unmatched junction bases numbered 6, after V lost 4 bases and J lost 3 bases. In nucleotides, the CDR3 is TGTGCCAGCAGCTCCGGCGGGGGGGGTAAAGAGACCCAGTACTTC. Translated, it gives CASSSGGGGKETQYF.

This sequence joins TRBV4-2 and TRBJ1-5, with D possibly being TRBD1 (5 bases). The V end lost 4 bases, the J end lost 6 bases, and 13 bases lay between the germline ends. The CDR3 has 14 amino acids. CDR1 and CDR2 (germline): LGHNA, YNFKEQ. The CDR3 sequence is CASSPPGDIQPQHF. As DNA, the CDR3 is TGTGCCAGCAGCCCTCCGGGGGATATTCAGCCCCAGCATTTT.

This chain connects TRBV9 to TRBJ2-7, with TRBD1 matching over 7 bases. The germline CDR1 and CDR2 sequences are SGDLS and YYNGEE. The V and J ends lost 3 bases and 4 bases, in that order; junction bases with no gene match: 7. CDR3 size: 14 residues. CDR3 coding DNA: TGTGCCAGCAGCGCGGGACAGCAAGATTACGAGCAGTACTTC. Its protein is CASSAGQQDYEQYF.

The rearrangement joins TRBV4-1 to TRBJ1-5, with D uncertain. The CDR3 sequence is 13 residues long. Looked up from germline, CDR1 is MGHRA and CDR2 is YSYEKL. Between the trimmed V and J ends, which lost 1 base and 5 bases, there was a span of 6 bases. CDR3 amino acids: CASSQVPDQPQHF. CDR3 DNA sequence: TGCGCCAGCAGCCAAGTTCCGGATCAGCCCCAGCATTTT.